The next 5 T cell receptor beta chains were all read from a single sample in a study of T cell responses to AZD1222 COVID-19 vaccine (dated by TCRdb to about 2021). Libraries were constructed by the immunoSEQ multiplex PCR assay. This is the immuneACCESS table as TCRdb keeps it, with only in-frame sequences that have V and J called. A part of the clones is gone; compared with another copy, unresolved V genes explain less than half, and the rest is unexplained. A total of about 110,000 clones appear in this sample, more than 85% of them only once. The biggest ten clones account for approximately 1.2% of the sample. The time point label on this specimen signifies: baseline before first vaccination. The sample here was peripheral blood, taken on day 0 of AZD1222 vaccination. The origin of the receptors is an adult in good health.

The chain has TRBV3-1 (or the pseudogene TRBV3-2) and TRBJ2-3; no firm D call. Germline V CDR1 and CDR2: LGHDT, YNNKEL (reference sequence). The CDR3 runs 14 residues. The V gene lost 4 bases and the J gene lost 0 bases, with 8 bases spanning the gap. CDR3 nucleotides: TGTGCCAGCAGCCCACAAGCTAGCACAGATACGCAGTATTTT. Its translation is CASSPQASTDTQYF.

The rearrangement uses TRBV30 and TRBJ2-3; D is unclear. The V end was cut by 2 bases, the J end by 7 bases, with 7 bases between. The CDR3 runs 11 residues. Germline V CDR1 and CDR2: GTSNPN, SVGIG (reference sequence). This CDR3 reads CAWSLGYTQYF. The DNA of the CDR3 is TGTGCCTGGAGTCTCGGCTATACGCAGTATTTT.

The table lists this clone with a few counts. V usage is TRBV10-3 and J usage is TRBJ2-7; 7 nucleotides align to TRBD2. Germline CDR1 ENHRY, CDR2 SYGVKD. The CDR3 spans 13 residues. Unmatched junction bases numbered 4, after V lost 3 bases and J lost 5 bases. CDR3 sequence reads: CAISEAGPHEQYF. Here the CDR3 DNA reads TGTGCCATCAGTGAAGCGGGACCCCACGAGCAGTACTTC.

This rearrangement joins TRBV27 to TRBJ1-2; D is uncertain. V lost 1 base and J lost 4, with 7 bases in between. This CDR3 region has 13 residues. Germline-derived CDR1 and CDR2 are MNHEY and SMNVEV (reference sequence). CDR3 region: CASSLYGPYGYTF. The CDR3 DNA sequence: TGTGCCAGCAGTTTATACGGCCCCTATGGCTACACCTTC.

V gene TRBV7-9 combines with J gene TRBJ1-5; D may be TRBD1 (5 bases). This CDR3 contains 14 residues. V dropped 1 base and J dropped 5 bases, with 9 bases sitting between them. The V gene's germline CDR1 is SEHNR and CDR2 FQNEAQ (reference sequence). CDR3 DNA sequence: TGTGCCAGCAGCTTAGGAGGCAGGGATCAGCCCCAGCATTTT. Protein: CASSLGGRDQPQHF.